This T cell receptor beta chain was sequenced during a study of blood T cell repertoires in COVID-19 (dated by TCRdb to between 2020 and 2021). For the wider study: The collaborator samples originated in the United States, Italy and Spain and spanned the acute and convalescent phases of COVID-19. Nearly every sample came with metadata listing a de-identified subject ID, COVID-19 status, age in years and sex. The repertoires were released in a freely available public database meant as a resource for research on the immune response to SARS-CoV-2. Where available, HLA class I and class II types were taken from metadata supplied by the sample provider and were not determined by assay-based typing. The material from the prospective study consisted of cDNA or gDNA derived from T cells, B-cell-depleted T cells, or PBMCs. Deeply sampled blood TCRbeta repertoires from subjects exposed to, actively infected with, or recovered from COVID-19 were included in the dataset. Samples came from the ongoing ImmuneRACE study (first 160 participants) plus 1,254 subjects from 6 global collaborators. Beyond this particular receptor, the publication reports: Clinical and demographic metadata were provided uncurated, with the amount varying by source and participant.

TCRbeta CDR3 regions were amplified from genomic DNA using the immunoSEQ Assay, a bias-controlled multiplex PCR. Concerning the study's data processing: Nucleated cell counts per sample were estimated from amplification of reference gene primers within the assay. To quantify the absolute abundance of each unique TCRbeta CDR3 rearrangement, sequence reads were collapsed and filtered. Productive Simpson clonality was computed per sample as the square root of Simpson's diversity index over productive rearrangements. TCRdb provides this immuneACCESS table in a form limited to in-frame rearrangements. Some clones are lacking; in checked studies, under half of them reflect an unresolved V gene, and why the rest are absent is not known. V, J and clone size reflect that table, while D and trimming were determined from the DNA. The table for this sample lists approximately 120,000 clones; around 80% of them were counted only once. The ten largest account for roughly a tenth of the sample.

Points on this clone: Its target antigen remains unknown. No base quality values were provided; no much bigger clone lies one nucleotide off.

Whole blood was collected in K2EDTA tubes by collaborating institutions according to the institutions' own protocols. Collaborator samples were shipped for TCRbeta analysis as frozen whole blood, isolated PBMCs, or DNA extracted from either sample type. From the cysteine through the phenylalanine, the CDR3 covers 16 amino acids. CDR3 DNA is the only sequence kept; it has 48 bases, read in frame from the first base. Sequences SGHVS (CDR1) and FNYEAQ (CDR2) are obtained from the germline V gene. Trimming removed 4 bases from V and 3 bases from J; the gene matches leave 3 bases unexplained. The chain uses TRBV7-6 and TRBJ2-5, with 15 central nucleotides matching TRBD2. The sequencing sample was made of peripheral blood. This receptor was obtained from a human donor in a cohort sampled during active COVID-19. The CDR3: CASSSRTSGGEETQYF. The DNA sequence is as follows: TGTGCCAGCAGCTCAAGGACTAGCGGGGGGGAAGAGACCCAGTACTTC.